This TCR beta chain is drawn from a study of post-analysis software for immune sequencing data. The germline gives CDR1 LGHNA, CDR2 YNFKEQ. Trimming removed 0 bases from V and 1 base from J; junction bases left unmatched: 8. The CDR3 extends over 18 amino acids. On this clonotype: As yet, its antigen is unknown.

Whole-study results and caveats: Relative to controls, patients with multiple sclerosis showed significantly lower normalized Chao1 diversity. Relative to controls, patients had five TRBV segments at higher frequency, with TRBV5-6, TRBV5-1 and TRBV20-1 among these.

Carried by the TCR beta cDNA libraries were unique molecular identifiers. TCRdb itself ran the PCR reads through MiXCR, one entry per CDR3 protein. The table records about 540,000 distinct CDR3 sequences, less than 40% of them present only once. The TCR sequence derives from a girl aged 2 to 17 with multiple sclerosis. V is TRBV4-2 and J is TRBJ1-2, with 10 bases fitting TRBD1. The material sequenced was blood. CDR3 nucleotides: TGTGCCAGCAGCCAAGACCCTGGGACAGGGGCAATTAACTATGGCTACACCTTC. Its translation is CASSQDPGTGAINYGYTF.